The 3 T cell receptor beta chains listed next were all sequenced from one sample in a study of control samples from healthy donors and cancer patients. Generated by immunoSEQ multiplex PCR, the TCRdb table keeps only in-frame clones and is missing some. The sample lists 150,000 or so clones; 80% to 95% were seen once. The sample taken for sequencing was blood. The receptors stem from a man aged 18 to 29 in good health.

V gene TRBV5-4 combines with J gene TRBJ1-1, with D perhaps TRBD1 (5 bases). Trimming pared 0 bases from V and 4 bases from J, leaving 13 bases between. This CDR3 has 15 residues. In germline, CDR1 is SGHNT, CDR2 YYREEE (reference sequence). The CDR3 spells CASSLDQGMVTEAFF. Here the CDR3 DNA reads TGTGCCAGCAGCTTGGACCAGGGAATGGTCACTGAAGCTTTCTTT.

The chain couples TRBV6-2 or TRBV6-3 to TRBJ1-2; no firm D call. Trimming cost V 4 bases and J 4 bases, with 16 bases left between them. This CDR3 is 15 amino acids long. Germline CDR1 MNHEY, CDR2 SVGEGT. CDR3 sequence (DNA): TGTGCCAGCAGTTCCATTCGTATCGTCAGCTATGGCTACACCTTC. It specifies CASSSIRIVSYGYTF.

CDR3 sequence reads: CASSQGPYESRVGKSPLHF. CDR3 DNA sequence: TGTGCCAGCAGCCAAGGCCCTTATGAATCGCGGGTCGGGAAATCACCCCTCCACTTT. The chain employs TRBV4-2 and TRBJ1-6; D gene ambiguous. This CDR3 region has 19 residues. Germline CDR1 reads LGHNA; CDR2 reads YNFKEQ. V lost 1 base to trimming and J lost 10 bases, with 26 bases between them.